A single sample gave rise to the 5 T cell receptor beta chains below, sequenced in a study of T cell repertoires in cytomegalovirus infection. No antigen has been identified for these receptors. MiXCR was run by TCRdb on the reads, yielding one entry per CDR3 protein. This table has 570,000 or so distinct CDR3 sequences, under 45% appearing once. The specimen comprised cultured PBMCs, sampled from culture after CMV antigen stimulation. The origin of the receptors is a human donor in good health (CMV status not recorded). Some clones in this sample may be carry-over from other donors' samples.

The chain couples TRBV6-2 or TRBV6-3 to TRBJ2-3, with 7 nucleotides matching TRBD2. The J segment lost 5 bases and the V segment lost 9 bases, leaving 11 bases of the junction unmatched. The CDR3 is 14 amino acids. Germline V gives CDR1 MNHEY, CDR2 SVGEGT. CDR3 in amino acids: CASTPSGVGDTQYF. CDR3 DNA: TGTGCCAGTACACCGAGCGGGGTGGGAGATACGCAGTATTTT.

The genes are TRBV7-6 and TRBJ2-1; 16 positions match TRBD2. This CDR3 has 20 amino acids. Trimming at V came to 5 bases and at J to 10 bases, leaving 20 bases not matched to a gene. CDR1 is SGHVS, CDR2 FNYEAQ, per germline. CDR3 in amino acids: CASSPTRGLAGGPGFGEQFF. The CDR3, as DNA: TGTGCCAGCAGCCCGACCAGGGGACTAGCGGGGGGGCCAGGATTTGGGGAGCAGTTCTTC.

The rearrangement joins TRBV29-1 to TRBJ2-1, with D possibly TRBD2 on 6 matching bases. Germline CDR1 and CDR2: SQVTM and ANQGSEA. This CDR3 is 13 amino acids long. Trimming took 7 bases from V and 4 from J, leaving 14 bases between them. The CDR3 region is CSDTGSGYNEQFF. In DNA form, the CDR3 reads TGCAGCGACACCGGGAGCGGGTACAATGAGCAGTTCTTC.

The V gene is TRBV20-1, the J gene TRBJ2-3; 8 bases are shared with TRBD1. The CDR3 spans 15 residues. The germline CDR1 and CDR2 sequences are DFQATT and SNEGSKA (reference sequence). V lost 2 bases, J lost 1 base, and 5 bases stayed unmatched. The CDR3 bases are TGCAGTGCTAGATCCGGGGGACAGGGCACAGATACGCAGTATTTT. Protein: CSARSGGQGTDTQYF.

The J gene is TRBJ1-5, the V gene TRBV6-6; D remains unclear. Trimming took off 2 bases at V and 0 bases at J, with 20 bases between the two ends. Germline V gene data show CDR1 as MNHNY and CDR2 as SVGAGI (reference sequence). There are 19 residues in the CDR3. In nucleotides, the CDR3 is TGTGCCAGCAGTTACGTCGTAGCGGCTCGAGTAAGTAGCAATCAGCCCCAGCATTTT. Residues: CASSYVVAARVSSNQPQHF.